This TCR beta chain originates from a study of radiotherapy plus CTLA-4 blockade in lung cancer. Across the study: Disease control was present in more than 30% of patients, and objective responses in roughly 17%. Findings and caveats of the study: Interferon-beta, together with early blood T cell clone dynamics, reportedly best predicted response. In blood, tumor-derived TCR clones expanded after radiotherapy plus ipilimumab.

Sequenced by immunoSEQ multiplex PCR; TCRdb stores in-frame clones only, minus some. The sample holds 65,000 to 90,000 clones, around 87% seen once. The trim removed 5 bases at V and 3 bases at J, leaving 8 bases unmatched. CDR1 is SGHTA, CDR2 FQGNSA, per germline. CDR3 length equals 15 residues. Note on this clone: The antigen is undetermined.

Focal radiation plus CTLA-4 blockade with ipilimumab was administered to patients who had chemo-refractory metastatic non-small-cell lung cancer. The genes are TRBV7-2 and TRBJ2-7; 9 nucleotides align to TRBD2. The sequence derives from a human donor with non-small cell lung cancer that progressed on radiotherapy plus ipilimumab. The source material was peripheral blood, sampled from a patient treated with radiotherapy plus ipilimumab. The CDR3 DNA reads TGTGCCAGCAGCAGTAGCGGGAGCGCTTTCTACGAGCAGTACTTC. Encoded protein: CASSSSGSAFYEQYF.